Listed here is a single TCR beta chain. The data are from a study of blood T cell repertoires in COVID-19. In germline, CDR1 is SGHTA, CDR2 FQGNSA. Deletions cut 1 base from V and 0 bases from J, with 13 bases between. The CDR3 length is 17 residues. The assay was immunoSEQ multiplex PCR, and TCRdb's table has in-frame clones only and misses some. This sample has fewer than 150,000 clones, with 88% found just once. The clonotype originates from a woman aged 70 to 79 who had recovered from COVID-19. This rearrangement joins TRBV7-2 to TRBJ1-5; D unresolved. The specimen sequenced was peripheral blood. The CDR3 spells CASSLDLVDFSNQPQHF. In DNA form, the CDR3 reads TGTGCCAGCAGCTTAGACCTAGTGGACTTTAGCAATCAGCCCCAGCATTTT.